The 23 T cell receptor beta chains given below trace back to one sample, sequenced in a study of T-cell reconstitution after alpha-beta-depleted transplantation in children. As it was prepared, the TCRbeta library received unique molecular identifiers. In TCRdb, the PCR reads were re-called with MiXCR into one record per CDR3 protein. The sample includes about 72,000 distinct CDR3 sequences, about 7.3% of them seen just once. The material sequenced was PBMCs from the stem cell graft donor, taken from the stem cell graft. These receptors all come from a human donor who donated a stem cell graft to a child with acute lymphoblastic leukemia.

V gene TRBV4-2 combines with J gene TRBJ1-5, with a weak D call TRBD1 (5 bases). CDR3 size: 18 residues. Germline CDR1 and CDR2: LGHNA and YNFKEQ. V was pared by 0 bases and J by 4 bases, with 19 bases between. CDR3 protein: CASSQEPGAASGNQPQHF. CDR3 nucleotide sequence: TGTGCCAGCAGCCAAGAACCCGGGGCCGCGTCCGGGAATCAGCCCCAGCATTTT.

This clonotype was observed many times. The rearrangement joins TRBV20-1 to TRBJ1-2; D may be TRBD1 (5 bases). Germline V gives CDR1 DFQATT, CDR2 SNEGSKA (reference sequence). Deletions cut 8 bases from V and 4 bases from J, with 26 bases between. This CDR3 region has 16 residues. CDR3: CSPTSPTGPGGYGYTF. The DNA of the CDR3 is TGCAGTCCCACTAGCCCCACAGGCCCGGGGGGCTATGGCTACACCTTC.

This clonotype was seen at least ten times. The rearrangement links TRBV12-3 or TRBV12-4 to TRBJ2-7; D may be TRBD1 or TRBD2 (5 bases each). Trimming pared 6 bases from V and 4 bases from J, leaving 25 bases between. This CDR3 is 17 amino acids long. In DNA, the CDR3 is TGTGCCAGCAGCGCCACCCCTCCCGGGGCGTCTAGTTACGAGCAGTACTTC. It translates to CASSATPPGASSYEQYF.

The chain couples TRBV5-4 to TRBJ1-1; D gene ambiguous. Germline V gives CDR1 SGHNT, CDR2 YYREEE (reference sequence). V was pared by 0 bases and J by 2 bases, with 11 bases between. This CDR3 comprises 15 residues. The CDR3 reads CASSLAAVFNTEAFF. In DNA, the CDR3 is TGTGCCAGCAGCTTGGCCGCGGTTTTCAACACTGAAGCTTTCTTT.

This clonotype appeared many times. This sequence joins TRBV7-9 and TRBJ2-1; D is tentatively TRBD1 or TRBD2 (5 bases each). CDR1 and CDR2 (germline): SEHNR, FQNEAQ (reference sequence). There are 12 residues in the CDR3. Between the trimmed V and J ends, which lost 6 bases and 7 bases, there was a span of 10 bases. The CDR3, as DNA: TGTGCCAGCAGGGGGGAGCCGAATGAGCAGTTCTTC. This gives the protein CASRGEPNEQFF.

V gene TRBV4-1 combines with J gene TRBJ1-2, with D uncertain. The V gene lost 4 bases and the J gene lost 5 bases, with 17 bases spanning the gap. This CDR3 has 15 residues. Germline V gives CDR1 MGHRA, CDR2 YSYEKL. Here the CDR3 DNA reads TGCGCCAGCAGCCTTGGGAAGAGCGCGGAGTATGGCTACACCTTC. Protein product: CASSLGKSAEYGYTF.

This clonotype was seen repeatedly, ten times or more. The rearrangement links TRBV7-2 to TRBJ2-7, with 9 bases lining up with TRBD1. Germline V gives CDR1 SGHTA, CDR2 FQGNSA. The CDR3 spans 16 residues. The V segment lost 0 bases and the J segment 0 bases; nucleotides outside the gene matches: 3. The CDR3 coding sequence is TGTGCCAGCAGCTTAGCCGGGACAGGGATCTCCTACGAGCAGTACTTC. Translated: CASSLAGTGISYEQYF.

J is TRBJ2-7 and V is TRBV28; a weak D match, TRBD2 (6 bases). The CDR3 runs to 15 residues. From germline, CDR1 is MDHEN and CDR2 SYDVKM. The germline V and J ends were trimmed by 5 bases and 0 bases, with 14 bases remaining between them. The CDR3: CASSPSGLSSYEQYF. In DNA form, the CDR3 reads TGTGCCAGCAGTCCCTCGGGACTTAGCTCCTACGAGCAGTACTTC.

This clonotype was counted many times. The chain recombines TRBV12-3 or TRBV12-4 with TRBJ2-3, with TRBD1 as a possible D gene (6 bases). The CDR3 is made up of 15 amino acids. V lost 2 bases, J lost 2 bases, and 11 bases lay in between. CDR3: CASSLRDTFTDTQYF. In DNA, the CDR3 is TGTGCCAGCAGTTTAAGGGACACCTTCACAGATACGCAGTATTTT.

This clonotype was seen repeatedly, ten times or more. The rearrangement links TRBV5-6 to TRBJ1-2; possibly TRBD1 for D (6 bases). There are 19 residues in the CDR3. V dropped 4 bases and J dropped 3 bases, with 28 bases sitting between them. The V gene's germline CDR1 is SGHDT and CDR2 YYEEEE. The CDR3 region is CASSLFIRAEQGSDYGYTF. Written as DNA, the CDR3 is TGTGCCAGCAGCCTTTTCATAAGGGCGGAACAGGGATCGGACTATGGCTACACCTTC.

The chain joins TRBV20-1 to TRBJ2-4, with TRBD2 matching over 9 bases. Germline CDR1 and CDR2: DFQATT and SNEGSKA (reference sequence). Trimming at V came to 2 bases and at J to 3 bases, leaving 11 bases not matched to a gene. This CDR3 is built from 17 residues. The DNA of the CDR3 is TGCAGTGCTAGATCTGAAACTAGCGGGTTCTACAAAAACATTCAGTACTTC. Translating it yields CSARSETSGFYKNIQYF.

This clonotype was picked up many times. The chain uses TRBV5-1 and TRBJ1-1, with a possible D match to TRBD1 (6 bases). Germline CDR1 is SGHRS and CDR2 is YFSETQ. CDR3 length: 14 amino acids. With 5 bases removed from V and 5 bases from J, the gap between germline ends came to 16 bases. In nucleotides, the CDR3 is TGCGCCAGCAGTTGGGGGGCGTCGGAAACTGAAGCTTTCTTT. Protein sequence: CASSWGASETEAFF. The full variable domain, its missing parts supplied by reference TRBV5-1 and TRBJ1-1, is KAGVTQTPRYLIKTRGQQVTLSCSPISGHRSVSWYQQTPGQGLQFLFEYFSETQRNKGNFPGRFSGRQFSNSRSEMNVSTLELGDSALYLCASSWGASETEAFFGQGTRLTVV.

The table lists this clonotype with many counts. The gene calls are TRBV4-2 and TRBJ2-3; 13 bases are a match to TRBD2. Trimming cost V 1 base and J 6 bases; bases outside gene matches: 4. Looked up from germline, CDR1 is LGHNA and CDR2 is YNFKEQ. The CDR3 is made up of 16 amino acids. The CDR3 loop reads CASSQAPTSGRDTQYF. The DNA for the CDR3 is TGTGCCAGCAGCCAAGCCCCGACTAGCGGGAGGGATACGCAGTATTTT.

This clonotype occurred a few times. V and J are TRBV9 and TRBJ2-3; 8 nucleotides match TRBD2. This CDR3 region has 19 residues. Germline loops: CDR1 SGDLS, CDR2 YYNGEE. V lost 3 bases and J lost 5; bases outside the gene matches: 20. The CDR3 reads CASSASSGLAGTSGDTQYF. Written as DNA, the CDR3 is TGTGCCAGCAGCGCATCCTCCGGGCTAGCGGGTACTTCGGGAGATACGCAGTATTTT.

This clonotype has ten or more counts. At one of its ends the junction is not consistent with the germline gene, which may arise from a read error. The chain recombines TRBV7-3 with TRBJ2-5; tentatively, D is TRBD1 or TRBD2 (5 bases each). The CDR3 extends over 13 amino acids. Germline V gives CDR1 SGHTA, CDR2 FQGTGA. The CDR3 is CASSLSITGTHYF. CDR3 in DNA: TGTGCCAGCAGCTTAAGTATCACGGGGACCCATTACTTC. Full variable domain (rest looked up from reference TRBV7-3 and TRBJ2-5): GAGVSQTPSNKVTEKGKYVELRCDPISGHTALYWYRQSLGQGPEFLIYFQGTGAADDSGLPNDRFFAVRPEGSVSTLKIQRTERGDSAVYLCASSLSITGTHYFGPGTRLLVL.

This clonotype was observed many times. The rearrangement joins TRBV5-1 to TRBJ2-4; D gene uncertain. From germline, CDR1 is SGHRS and CDR2 YFSETQ. Trimming stripped 0 bases from V and 2 bases from J, with 9 bases between. The CDR3 contains 15 residues. Here the CDR3 reads CASSLEANTKNIQYF. DNA of the CDR3: TGCGCCAGCAGCTTGGAGGCTAACACCAAAAACATTCAGTACTTC. Variable domain in full (rest from reference TRBV5-1 and TRBJ2-4): KAGVTQTPRYLIKTRGQQVTLSCSPISGHRSVSWYQQTPGQGLQFLFEYFSETQRNKGNFPGRFSGRQFSNSRSEMNVSTLELGDSALYLCASSLEANTKNIQYFGAGTRLSVL.

The table lists this clonotype with many counts. This chain links TRBV20-1 with TRBJ2-3; D is unclear. Trimming left V 6 bases short and J 0 bases short, with 10 bases between. This CDR3 is 13 amino acids long. Germline V gene data show CDR1 as DFQATT and CDR2 as SNEGSKA (reference sequence). CDR3 amino acids: CSAYEISTDTQYF. CDR3 coding DNA: TGCAGTGCCTACGAGATAAGCACAGATACGCAGTATTTT.

This clonotype was found many times. V gene TRBV6-2 or TRBV6-3 combines with J gene TRBJ1-5; D gene unclear. The length of the CDR3 is 14 residues. V was shortened by 3 bases and J by 2 bases, with 8 bases between the two germline ends. CDR1 MNHEY and CDR2 SVGEGT come from the germline V gene. The CDR3 spells CASSYSGGNQPQHF. Here the CDR3 DNA reads TGTGCCAGCAGTTATTCCGGTGGCAATCAGCCCCAGCATTTT.

At least ten counts were recorded for this clonotype. V and J are TRBV9 and TRBJ2-2; perhaps TRBD2 as D (7 bases). CDR3 length: 15 amino acids. Germline V CDR1 and CDR2: SGDLS, YYNGEE. Trimming stripped 6 bases from V and 4 bases from J, with 16 bases between. The chain's CDR3 is CASKGGGRSTGELFF. DNA of the CDR3: TGTGCCAGCAAGGGGGGGGGACGGAGCACCGGGGAGCTGTTTTTT.

V and J are TRBV4-1 and TRBJ2-2; D call uncertain. Trimming left V 0 bases short and J 6 bases short, with 14 bases between. CDR1 is MGHRA, CDR2 YSYEKL, per germline. The CDR3 has 16 amino acids. CDR3 region: CASSQDRNIAAGELFF. The CDR3, as DNA: TGCGCCAGCAGCCAAGATCGGAACATTGCGGCCGGGGAGCTGTTTTTT.

The chain carries TRBV11-3 and TRBJ2-5; possibly TRBD1 for D (7 bases). CDR1 is SGHNT, CDR2 YENEEA, per germline. V lost 1 base to trimming and J lost 3 bases, with 9 bases between them. This CDR3 contains 14 residues. CDR3 in DNA: TGTGCCAGCAGCTTAGGCGGGACAGAAGAGACCCAGTACTTC. Translating gives CASSLGGTEETQYF.

In its sample, this clonotype was seen many times. V is TRBV11-2 and J is TRBJ2-1; the D is unclear. CDR1 and CDR2 from the germline V gene are SGHAT and FQNNGV. V was clipped by 1 base and J by 9 bases, with 13 bases between them. The CDR3 totals 14 residues. The DNA of the CDR3 is TGTGCCAGCAGCTTAGTAAACTACGCGACTGAGCAGTTCTTC. Translation: CASSLVNYATEQFF.

This clonotype came up many times. The chain uses TRBV4-3 and TRBJ2-3; D gene ambiguous. The V end was cut by 0 bases, the J end by 3 bases, with 4 bases between. The CDR3 loop spans 13 amino acids. Germline V gene sequence: CDR1 LGHNA, CDR2 YSLEER. CDR3 nucleotides: TGCGCCAGCAGCCAAGACGGTACAGATACGCAGTATTTT. This encodes CASSQDGTDTQYF.